One and the same sample provided the 27 T cell receptor beta chains below, sequenced in a study (TCRdb year 2016). The method behind the library was RT-PCR. The sample was run on an Illumina MiSeq. Using fastp at Q25 and MiXCR, TCRdb reprocessed the public reads and kept productive beta chains. For every CDR3 protein sequence, its rows merge into one entry that carries the most common genes and DNA. For this sample the table gives about 680,000 distinct CDR3 sequences, of which 11% to 15% were detected only once. Clones ranked in the top ten supply roughly 3.9% of the sample. The sample comprised memory CD4+ T cells from blood. The source is a female donor in good health, serving as a healthy control.

This clonotype was observed a few times. This chain uses TRBV9 with TRBJ1-2; 8 bases map to TRBD1. The CDR3 is 15 residues long. CDR1 and CDR2 from the germline V gene are SGDLS and YYNGEE. Trimming at V came to 0 bases and at J to 8 bases, leaving 9 bases not matched to a gene. Here the CDR3 DNA reads TGTGCCAGCAGCGTAGCCCCCGACAGGGGAGCCGGCTACACCTTC. Protein sequence: CASSVAPDRGAGYTF.

This clonotype was observed at least ten times. J is TRBJ2-5 and V is TRBV7-2; D possibly corresponds to TRBD2 (6 bases). Trimming took off 5 bases at V and 4 bases at J, with 14 bases between the two ends. Germline V gene sequence: CDR1 SGHTA, CDR2 FQGNSA. The CDR3 is 14 residues long. The CDR3 loop reads CASSQTSASETQYF. The CDR3 region has the DNA TGTGCCAGCAGCCAGACTAGTGCATCAGAGACCCAGTACTTC.

The V call is TRBV20-1, the J call TRBJ2-1, with 13 bases matching TRBD2. Germline values: CDR1 DFQATT, CDR2 SNEGSKA (reference sequence). The CDR3 contains 16 residues. V lost 6 bases to trimming and J lost 0 bases; unmatched junction nucleotides: 5. Here the CDR3 reads CSASGTSGNSYNEQFF. In DNA, the CDR3 is TGCAGTGCCTCTGGGACTAGCGGGAACTCCTACAATGAGCAGTTCTTC.

CDR3 loop: CASSVGQGKGNTIYF. The CDR3 DNA reads as TGTGCCAGCAGCGTGGGACAGGGGAAAGGAAACACCATATATTTT. The chain uses TRBV9 and TRBJ1-3; 10 bases agree with TRBD1. The CDR3 sequence is 15 residues long. Per the germline V gene, CDR1 is SGDLS and CDR2 is YYNGEE. V shed 2 bases, J shed 4 bases, and the junction held 3 bases outside the gene matches.

This clonotype was detected once. The chain couples TRBV2 to TRBJ1-1, with TRBD1 as a possible D gene (5 bases). The germline CDR1 and CDR2 sequences are SNHLY and FYNNEI. Deletions cut 3 bases from V and 4 bases from J, with 15 bases between. The CDR3 totals 15 residues. CDR3 amino acids: CASSEGPSRSTEAFF. CDR3 nucleotides: TGTGCCAGCAGTGAGGGACCAAGCAGAAGCACTGAAGCTTTCTTT. The entire variable domain, with the rest obtained from reference TRBV2 and TRBJ1-1, is as follows: EPEVTQTPSHQVTQMGQEVILRCVPISNHLYFYWYRQILGQKVEFLVSFYNNEISEKSEIFDDQFSVERPDGSNFTLKIRSTKLEDSAMYFCASSEGPSRSTEAFFGQGTRLTVV.

This chain joins TRBV20-1 and TRBJ1-5; 8 bases are a match to TRBD1. The CDR3 length is 13 residues. The germline V gene encodes CDR1 DFQATT and CDR2 SNEGSKA (reference sequence). The ends lost 3 bases at V and 4 bases at J; junction bases unmatched: 2. CDR3 DNA: TGCAGTGCTAGGGGACAGGAAAATCAGCCCCAGCATTTT. Translating gives CSARGQENQPQHF.

The chain recombines TRBV4-3 with TRBJ1-2; D unclear. This CDR3 is built from 14 residues. Germline lookup yields CDR1 LGHNA and CDR2 YSLEER. The germline V and J ends were trimmed by 0 bases and 8 bases, with 13 bases remaining between them. The CDR3 region is CASSQENSKLGYTF. CDR3 DNA: TGCGCCAGCAGCCAAGAAAACAGTAAGCTCGGCTACACCTTC.

This clonotype has a count of ten or more. This chain connects TRBV4-3 to TRBJ2-3, with TRBD2 as a possible D gene (6 bases). The CDR3 contains 16 residues. V dropped 4 bases and J dropped 1 base, with 15 bases sitting between them. Germline values: CDR1 LGHNA, CDR2 YSLEER. Written as DNA, the CDR3 is TGCGCCAGCAGCCGCCAGACTAGAGGTGGCACAGATACGCAGTATTTT. It encodes CASSRQTRGGTDTQYF.

This clonotype was seen many times. The chain links TRBV7-2 to TRBJ2-7; the D is unclear. V was pared by 0 bases and J by 5 bases, with 14 bases between. From germline, CDR1 is SGHTA and CDR2 FQGNSA. CDR3 length: 15 residues. The CDR3 loop is CASSLAAQSAHEQYF. The CDR3 DNA is TGTGCCAGCAGCTTAGCTGCCCAATCAGCCCACGAGCAGTACTTC. Full variable domain (missing parts from reference TRBV7-2 and TRBJ2-7): GAGVSQSPSNKVTEKGKDVELRCDPISGHTALYWYRQSLGQGLEFLIYFQGNSAPDKSGLPSDRFSAERTGGSVSTLTIQRTQQEDSAVYLCASSLAAQSAHEQYFGPGTRLTVT.

The chain links TRBV12-5 to TRBJ2-4, with 8 bases aligning to TRBD2. Trimming cost V 4 bases and J 1 base; bases outside gene matches: 9. This CDR3 spans 17 amino acids. From germline, CDR1 is LGHNT and CDR2 FRNRAP. CDR3: CASGSPRGVVAKNIQYF. Written as DNA, the CDR3 is TGTGCTAGTGGTTCCCCGCGGGGGGTGGTGGCCAAAAACATTCAGTACTTC. The whole variable domain, remainder taken from reference TRBV12-5 and TRBJ2-4, is DARVTQTPRHKVTEMGQEVTMRCQPILGHNTVFWYRQTMMQGLELLAYFRNRAPLDDSGMPKDRFSAEMPDATLATLKIQPSEPRDSAVYFCASGSPRGVVAKNIQYFGAGTRLSVL.

The V gene is TRBV28, the J gene TRBJ1-2; the D gene is possibly TRBD1 (5 bases). The CDR3 is made up of 13 amino acids. Trimming took 3 bases from V and 4 from J, leaving 9 bases between them. Germline-derived CDR1 and CDR2 are MDHEN and SYDVKM. The CDR3 sequence is CASSFIDSYGYTF. CDR3 bases: TGTGCCAGCAGTTTTATCGACAGCTATGGCTACACCTTC.

This clonotype was counted only a few times. CDR3 DNA: TGCAGTGCTAGAGATCTACGGGGGGGATATAATTCACCCCTCCACTTT. Translated: CSARDLRGGYNSPLHF. The V gene is TRBV20-1, the J gene TRBJ1-6; D is possibly TRBD1 (5 bases). The CDR3 contains 16 residues. Per the germline V gene, CDR1 is DFQATT and CDR2 is SNEGSKA (reference sequence). V lost 0 bases and J 4 bases, leaving 13 bases between the germline ends.

This CDR3 reads CATASGGRDTQYF. In DNA form, the CDR3 reads TGTGCCACCGCTTCAGGAGGGAGGGATACGCAGTATTTT. V gene TRBV24-1 combines with J gene TRBJ2-3, with a tentative D call TRBD2 (6 bases). V was pared by 9 bases and J by 6 bases, with 15 bases between. This CDR3 spans 13 amino acids. The germline gives CDR1 KGHDR, CDR2 SFDVKD.

The table lists this clonotype with a few counts. The V and J genes are TRBV7-2 and TRBJ1-2; 7 nucleotides line up with TRBD1. V shed 2 bases, J shed 5 bases, and the junction held 5 bases outside the gene matches. CDR1 is SGHTA, CDR2 FQGNSA, per germline. This CDR3 is 14 amino acids long. CDR3 residues: CASSLQGQQYGYTF. Written as DNA, the CDR3 is TGTGCCAGCAGCTTACAGGGACAGCAATATGGCTACACCTTC.

V is TRBV29-1 and J is TRBJ1-1; D may be TRBD1 (5 bases). This CDR3 is 13 amino acids long. The germline CDR1 and CDR2 sequences are SQVTM and ANQGSEA. Between the trimmed V and J ends, which lost 4 bases and 1 base, there was a span of 10 bases. Here the CDR3 reads CSVGQNPNTEAFF. CDR3 sequence (DNA): TGCAGCGTTGGACAGAATCCGAACACTGAAGCTTTCTTT.

This clonotype appeared once. The genes are TRBV28 and TRBJ1-4; TRBD1 matches 7 bases. The CDR3 is 16 residues long. Trimming removed 4 bases from V and 7 bases from J; junction bases left unmatched: 12. The germline V gene encodes CDR1 MDHEN and CDR2 SYDVKM. CDR3 sequence reads: CASSSTGLVFGEKLFF. CDR3 nucleotide sequence: TGTGCCAGCAGTTCGACAGGGTTAGTGTTCGGTGAAAAACTGTTTTTT.

The CDR3 region is CAISTGGSRGYGYTF. DNA of the CDR3: TGTGCCATCTCCACGGGTGGATCTCGGGGCTATGGCTACACCTTC. V gene TRBV10-3 combines with J gene TRBJ1-2; D is unclear. Trimming pared 8 bases from V and 4 bases from J, leaving 20 bases between. Looked up from germline, CDR1 is ENHRY and CDR2 is SYGVKD. The CDR3 covers 15 residues.

This clonotype was seen more than once but under ten times. V usage is TRBV5-4 and J usage is TRBJ2-4; a possible D gene is TRBD2 (5 bases). This CDR3 spans 17 amino acids. Deletions cut 3 bases from V and 1 base from J, with 17 bases between. In germline, CDR1 is SGHNT, CDR2 YYREEE (reference sequence). CDR3 sequence: CASSSSLGTGAKNIQYF. CDR3 in DNA: TGTGCCAGCAGCTCGTCACTCGGAACGGGGGCCAAAAACATTCAGTACTTC.

The chain has TRBV30 and TRBJ2-2, with 9 positions matching TRBD1. This CDR3 is 15 amino acids long. CDR1 is GTSNPN, CDR2 SVGIG, per germline (reference sequence). Losses at the gene ends were 5 bases for V and 8 bases for J; bases not matched to a gene: 12. The CDR3 DNA sequence: TGTGCCTGGGCCAGAGGGGACAGGGATATTGGGGAGCTGTTTTTT. Its translation: CAWARGDRDIGELFF.

This clonotype was found a few times. This chain links TRBV6-1 with TRBJ1-5, with D possibly TRBD1 on 5 matching bases. The CDR3 contains 15 residues. Germline assignment: CDR1 MNHNS and CDR2 SASEGT. V lost 3 bases to trimming and J lost 5 bases, with 14 bases between them. CDR3 in amino acids: CASSDRSRGDQPQHF. The CDR3 nucleotides are TGTGCCAGCAGTGATAGGTCGAGGGGCGATCAGCCCCAGCATTTT.

This clonotype was picked up many times. The rearrangement uses TRBV5-4 and TRBJ2-7; no clear D. In germline, CDR1 is SGHNT, CDR2 YYREEE (reference sequence). The V end was cut by 4 bases, the J end by 2 bases, with 7 bases between. This CDR3 contains 12 residues. The CDR3 DNA follows: TGTGCCAGCAGCGCCAGTCCCTACGAGCAGTACTTC. It specifies CASSASPYEQYF.

This clonotype was found a few times. The V call is TRBV7-6, the J call TRBJ1-1, with D hard to call. V dropped 4 bases and J dropped 1 base, with 7 bases sitting between them. Germline CDR1 reads SGHVS; CDR2 reads FNYEAQ. The CDR3 contains 13 residues. The CDR3 is CASSSQKNTEAFF. The CDR3 DNA reads TGTGCCAGCAGCTCACAGAAGAACACTGAAGCTTTCTTT.

This clonotype showed up just a few times. This chain connects TRBV20-1 to TRBJ2-7, with D hard to call. Germline CDR1 and CDR2: DFQATT and SNEGSKA (reference sequence). CDR3 length: 12 residues. V shed 3 bases and J shed 2 bases, with 8 bases lying between them. The chain's CDR3 is CSARRTAYEQYF. The CDR3, as DNA: TGCAGTGCTAGGCGGACGGCCTACGAGCAGTACTTC.

In this sample, this clonotype turned up a few times. The rearrangement uses TRBV20-1 and TRBJ2-5; TRBD1 aligns across 9 bases. Germline trimming cut 3 bases from V and 4 bases from J; bases unmatched to any gene: 9. CDR1 DFQATT and CDR2 SNEGSKA come from the germline V gene (reference sequence). This CDR3 is 15 amino acids long. DNA of the CDR3: TGCAGTGCTAGGGGGGGACAGGGTACGGGAGAGACCCAGTACTTC. Protein sequence: CSARGGQGTGETQYF.

The J gene is TRBJ2-7, the V gene TRBV20-1; D might be TRBD1 (5 bases). The germline V and J ends were trimmed by 4 bases and 2 bases, with 18 bases remaining between them. The CDR3 spans 15 residues. Germline V gene lookup returns CDR1 DFQATT and CDR2 SNEGSKA (reference sequence). CDR3 bases: TGCAGTGCTACCCAAGCGACGACAGCTACCTACGAGCAGTACTTC. Protein product: CSATQATTATYEQYF.

This clonotype was found a few times. The chain's CDR3 is CASSLGVLQPQHF. The CDR3 DNA follows: TGTGCCAGCAGCTTAGGGGTTTTGCAGCCCCAGCATTTT. This chain connects TRBV7-2 to TRBJ1-5; no clear D. V shed 1 base and J shed 7 bases, with 8 bases lying between them. Germline loops: CDR1 SGHTA, CDR2 FQGNSA. The CDR3 is 13 residues long.

The rearrangement links TRBV12-3 or TRBV12-4 to TRBJ1-3; no clear D. The V and J ends lost 6 bases and 0 bases respectively, with 6 bases between them. The CDR3 consists of 13 residues. CDR3 DNA: TGTGCCAGCAGCCCAGTCTCTGGAAACACCATATATTTT. The encoded protein is CASSPVSGNTIYF.